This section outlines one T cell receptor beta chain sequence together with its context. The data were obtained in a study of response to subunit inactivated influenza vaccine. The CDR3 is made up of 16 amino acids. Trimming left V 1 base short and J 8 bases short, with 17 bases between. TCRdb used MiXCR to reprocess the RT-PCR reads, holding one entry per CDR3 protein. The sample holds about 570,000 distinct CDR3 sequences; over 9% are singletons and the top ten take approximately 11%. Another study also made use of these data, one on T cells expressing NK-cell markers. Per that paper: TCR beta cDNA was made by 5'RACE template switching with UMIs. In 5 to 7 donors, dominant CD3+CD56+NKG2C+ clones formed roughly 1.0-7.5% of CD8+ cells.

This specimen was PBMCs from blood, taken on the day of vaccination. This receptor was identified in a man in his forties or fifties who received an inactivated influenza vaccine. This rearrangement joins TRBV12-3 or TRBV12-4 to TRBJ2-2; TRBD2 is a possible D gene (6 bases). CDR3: CASSLVRAAAGGELFF. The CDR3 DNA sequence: TGTGCCAGCAGTTTAGTTCGGGCAGCCGCGGGAGGGGAGCTGTTTTTT.